Given below is one T cell receptor (beta chain) in context. What it binds is not known. This sample was taken from a study of T cell responses to AZD1222 COVID-19 vaccine. Study-level points and caveats: The study found Spike-specific TCR breadth and depth rose after two AZD1222 doses. It was only a handful of AZD1222 recipients who were seropositive at baseline. White British donors predominated, females outnumbered males, and clonal diversity was possibly underestimated.

Only in-frame clones appear in the TCRdb table, and some are missing; sequencing was by immunoSEQ multiplex PCR. This sample has approximately 220,000 clones; 85% to 95% occur once, and the top ten carry approximately 1%. The CDR3 has 13 residues. CDR1 and CDR2 (germline): GTSNPN, SVGIG (reference sequence). Trimming shortened V by 8 bases and J by 7 bases, and 20 bases separated the two germline ends. The chain employs TRBV30 and TRBJ1-1, with no clear D. The sequences come from peripheral blood, collected on day 0 of MenACWY control vaccination. The sequence derives from an adult in good health. As DNA, the CDR3 is TGTGCCGGAAATTTTGGGAGGGCAGGTGAAGCTTTCTTT. It encodes CAGNFGRAGEAFF. The entire variable domain, with the rest obtained from reference TRBV30 and TRBJ1-1, is as follows: SQTIHQWPATLVQPVGSPLSLECTVEGTSNPNLYWYRQAAGRGLQLLFYSVGIGQISSEVPQNLSASRPQDRQFILSSKKLLLSDSGFYLCAGNFGRAGEAFFGQGTRLTVV.